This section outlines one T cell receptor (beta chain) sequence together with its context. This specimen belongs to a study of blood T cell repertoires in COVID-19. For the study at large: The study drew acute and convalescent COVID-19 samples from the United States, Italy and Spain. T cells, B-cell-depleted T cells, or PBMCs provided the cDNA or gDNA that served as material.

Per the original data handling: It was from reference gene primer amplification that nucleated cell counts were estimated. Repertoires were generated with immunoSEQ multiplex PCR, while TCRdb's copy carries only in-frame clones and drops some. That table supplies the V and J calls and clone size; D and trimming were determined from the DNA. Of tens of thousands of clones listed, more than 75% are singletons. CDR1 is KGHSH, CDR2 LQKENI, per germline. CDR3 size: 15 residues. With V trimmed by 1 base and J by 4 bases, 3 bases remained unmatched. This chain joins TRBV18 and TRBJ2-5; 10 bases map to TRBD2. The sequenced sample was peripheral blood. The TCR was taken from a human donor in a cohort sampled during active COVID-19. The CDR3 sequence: CASSPLAGGGETQYF. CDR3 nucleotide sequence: TGTGCCAGCTCACCACTAGCGGGAGGAGGAGAGACCCAGTACTTC. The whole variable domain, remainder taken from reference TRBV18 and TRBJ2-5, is NAGVMQNPRHLVRRRGQEARLRCSPMKGHSHVYWYRQLPEEGLKFMVYLQKENIIDESGMPKERFSAEFPKEGPSILRIQQVVRGDSAAYFCASSPLAGGGETQYFGPGTRLLVL.